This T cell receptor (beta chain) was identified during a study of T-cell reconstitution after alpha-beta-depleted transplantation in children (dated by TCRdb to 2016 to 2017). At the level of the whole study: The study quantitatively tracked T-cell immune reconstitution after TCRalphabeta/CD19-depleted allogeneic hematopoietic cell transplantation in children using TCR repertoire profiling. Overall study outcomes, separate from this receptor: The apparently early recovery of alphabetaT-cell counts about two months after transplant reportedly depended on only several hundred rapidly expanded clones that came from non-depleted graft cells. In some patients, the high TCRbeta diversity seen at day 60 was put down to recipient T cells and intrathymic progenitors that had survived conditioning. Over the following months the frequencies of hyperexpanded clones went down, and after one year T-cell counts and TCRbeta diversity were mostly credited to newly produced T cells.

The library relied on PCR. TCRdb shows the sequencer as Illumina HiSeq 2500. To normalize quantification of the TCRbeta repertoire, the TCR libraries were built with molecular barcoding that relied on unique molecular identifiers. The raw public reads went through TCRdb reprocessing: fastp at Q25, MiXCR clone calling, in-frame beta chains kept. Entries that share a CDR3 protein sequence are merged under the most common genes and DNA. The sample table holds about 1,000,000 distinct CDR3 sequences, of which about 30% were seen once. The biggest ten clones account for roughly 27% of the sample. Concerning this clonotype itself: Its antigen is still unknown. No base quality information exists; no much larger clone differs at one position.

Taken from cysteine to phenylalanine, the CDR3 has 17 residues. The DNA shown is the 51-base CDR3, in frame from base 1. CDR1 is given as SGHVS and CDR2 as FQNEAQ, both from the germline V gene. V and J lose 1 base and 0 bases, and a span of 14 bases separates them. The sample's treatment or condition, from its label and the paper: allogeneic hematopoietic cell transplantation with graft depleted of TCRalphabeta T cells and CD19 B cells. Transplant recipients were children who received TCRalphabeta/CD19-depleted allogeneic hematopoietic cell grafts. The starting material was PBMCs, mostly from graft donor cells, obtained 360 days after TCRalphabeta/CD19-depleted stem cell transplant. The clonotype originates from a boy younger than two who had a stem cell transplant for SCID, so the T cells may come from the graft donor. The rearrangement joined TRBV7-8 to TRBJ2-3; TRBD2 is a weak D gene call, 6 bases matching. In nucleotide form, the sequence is TGTGCCAGCAGCTTAGGATCCGGGACTCCTAGCACAGATACGCAGTATTTT. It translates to CASSLGSGTPSTDTQYF.